This T cell receptor (beta chain) emerged from a study of control samples from healthy donors and cancer patients. CDR3 length equals 13 residues. J lost 5 bases, V lost 4 bases, and 3 bases had no gene match. Germline CDR1 and CDR2: SGHDT and YYEEEE. Only in-frame clones appear in the TCRdb table, and some are missing; sequencing was by immunoSEQ multiplex PCR. Altogether 60,000 to 75,000 clones are present, 65% to 85% being singletons, with the ten largest covering 15% to 18%. The sequencing sample was made of blood. The source of this sequence is a man aged 55 to 70 in good health. V gene TRBV5-6 combines with J gene TRBJ2-1; 7 nucleotides match TRBD2. As DNA, the CDR3 is TGTGCCAGCAGCCTGGGACTACACAATGAGCAGTTCTTC. Protein product: CASSLGLHNEQFF.